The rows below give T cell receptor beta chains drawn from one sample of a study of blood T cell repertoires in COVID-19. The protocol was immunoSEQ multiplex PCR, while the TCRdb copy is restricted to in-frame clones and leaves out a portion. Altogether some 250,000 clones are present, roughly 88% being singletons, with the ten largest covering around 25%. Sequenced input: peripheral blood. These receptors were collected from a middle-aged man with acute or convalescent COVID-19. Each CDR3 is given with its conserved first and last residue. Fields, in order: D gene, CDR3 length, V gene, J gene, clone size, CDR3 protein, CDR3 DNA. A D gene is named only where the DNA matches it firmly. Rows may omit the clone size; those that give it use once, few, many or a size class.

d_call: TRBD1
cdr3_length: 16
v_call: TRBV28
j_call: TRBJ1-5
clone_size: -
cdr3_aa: CASTPRGDRVDQPQHF
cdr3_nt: TGTGCCAGCACCCCGAGGGGCGACAGGGTGGATCAGCCCCAGCATTTT

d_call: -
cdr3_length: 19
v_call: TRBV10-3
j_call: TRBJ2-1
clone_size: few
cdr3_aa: CAISDPLGPSESSYNEQFF
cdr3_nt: TGTGCCATCAGCGACCCCCTCGGCCCTAGCGAGAGCTCCTACAATGAGCAGTTCTTC

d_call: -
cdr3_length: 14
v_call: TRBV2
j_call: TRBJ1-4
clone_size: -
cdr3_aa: CASSERARAGKLFF
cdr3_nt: TGTGCCAGCAGTGAAAGGGCTCGCGCGGGAAAACTGTTTTTT

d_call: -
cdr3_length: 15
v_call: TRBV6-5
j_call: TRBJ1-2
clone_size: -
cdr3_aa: CATTEILRANYGYTF
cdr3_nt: TGTGCCACAACCGAAATACTCCGGGCTAACTATGGCTACACCTTC

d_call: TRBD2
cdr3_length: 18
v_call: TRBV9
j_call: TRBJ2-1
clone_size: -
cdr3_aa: CASSVEVAGEDLYNEQFF
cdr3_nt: TGTGCCAGCAGCGTAGAGGTAGCGGGAGAGGATTTATACAATGAGCAGTTCTTC

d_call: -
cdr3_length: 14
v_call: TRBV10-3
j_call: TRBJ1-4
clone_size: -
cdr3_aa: CAISEIGGREKLFF
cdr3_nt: TGTGCCATCAGTGAGATTGGGGGCCGAGAAAAACTGTTTTTT

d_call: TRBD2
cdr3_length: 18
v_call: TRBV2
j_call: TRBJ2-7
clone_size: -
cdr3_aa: CASRGTGTSGSRPYEQYF
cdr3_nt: TGTGCCAGCAGGGGGACCGGGACTAGCGGGAGTAGGCCCTACGAGCAGTACTTC

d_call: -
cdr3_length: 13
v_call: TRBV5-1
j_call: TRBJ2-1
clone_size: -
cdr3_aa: CASSHLSSDEQFF
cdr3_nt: TGCGCCAGCAGCCATCTCAGCAGCGATGAGCAGTTCTTC

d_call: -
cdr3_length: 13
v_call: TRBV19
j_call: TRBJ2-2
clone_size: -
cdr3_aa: CASEERGTGELFF
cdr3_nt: TGTGCCAGTGAAGAAAGGGGGACCGGGGAGCTGTTTTTT

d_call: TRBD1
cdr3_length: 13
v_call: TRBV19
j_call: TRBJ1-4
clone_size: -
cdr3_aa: CASSGTVNEKLFF
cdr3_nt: TGTGCCAGTAGCGGGACAGTTAATGAAAAACTGTTTTTT

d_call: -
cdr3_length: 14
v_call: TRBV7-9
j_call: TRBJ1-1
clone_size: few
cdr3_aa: CASIFQQGGTEAFF
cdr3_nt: TGTGCCAGCATCTTTCAACAGGGAGGGACTGAAGCTTTCTTT

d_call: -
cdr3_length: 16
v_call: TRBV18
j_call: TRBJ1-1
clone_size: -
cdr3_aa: CASSPRTTGYNPEAFF
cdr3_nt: TGTGCCAGCTCACCACGCACTACAGGGTATAACCCTGAAGCTTTCTTT

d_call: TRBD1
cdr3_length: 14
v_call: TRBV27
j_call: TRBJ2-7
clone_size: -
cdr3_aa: CASSLGTGVREQYF
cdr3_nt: TGTGCCAGCAGTTTGGGGACAGGGGTGCGGGAGCAGTACTTC

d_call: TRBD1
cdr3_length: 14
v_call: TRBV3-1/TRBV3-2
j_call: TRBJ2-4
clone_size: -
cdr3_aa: CASSTRTGKNIQYF
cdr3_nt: TGTGCCAGCAGCACCCGGACAGGAAAAAACATTCAGTACTTC

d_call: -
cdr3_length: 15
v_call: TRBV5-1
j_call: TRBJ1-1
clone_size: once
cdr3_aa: CASSTMVARNTEAFF
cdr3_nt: TGCGCCAGCAGCACAATGGTAGCTCGGAACACTGAAGCTTTCTTT

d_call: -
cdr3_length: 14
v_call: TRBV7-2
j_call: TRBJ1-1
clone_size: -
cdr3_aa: CASSFSGMNTEAFF
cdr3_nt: TGTGCCAGCAGCTTCTCGGGGATGAACACTGAAGCTTTCTTT

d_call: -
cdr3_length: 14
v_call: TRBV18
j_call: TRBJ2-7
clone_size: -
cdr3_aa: CASSPTELGDEQYF
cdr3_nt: TGTGCCAGCTCCCCTACTGAGTTGGGAGACGAGCAGTACTTC

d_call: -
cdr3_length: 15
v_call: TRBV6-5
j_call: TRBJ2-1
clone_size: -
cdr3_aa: CASRGRLAAYNEQFF
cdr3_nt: TGTGCCAGCAGGGGTAGGCTAGCTGCCTACAATGAGCAGTTCTTC

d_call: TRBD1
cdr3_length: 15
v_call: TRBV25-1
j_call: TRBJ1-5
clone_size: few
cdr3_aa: CASSVGQGFGQPQHF
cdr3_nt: TGTGCCAGCAGTGTAGGACAGGGGTTCGGGCAGCCCCAGCATTTT

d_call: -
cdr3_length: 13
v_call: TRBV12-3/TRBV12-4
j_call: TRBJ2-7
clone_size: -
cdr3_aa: CASNAAVSYEQYF
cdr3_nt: TGTGCCAGCAACGCGGCGGTTTCCTACGAGCAGTACTTC

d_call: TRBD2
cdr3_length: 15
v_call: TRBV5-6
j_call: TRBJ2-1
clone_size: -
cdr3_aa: CASSLETSRLDEQFF
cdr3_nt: TGTGCCAGCAGCTTGGAGACTAGCCGTCTGGATGAGCAGTTCTTC

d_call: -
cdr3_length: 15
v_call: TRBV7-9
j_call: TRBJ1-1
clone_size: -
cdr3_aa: CASSLASGGAAEAFF
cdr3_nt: TGTGCCAGCAGCTTAGCGTCCGGCGGCGCCGCTGAAGCTTTCTTT

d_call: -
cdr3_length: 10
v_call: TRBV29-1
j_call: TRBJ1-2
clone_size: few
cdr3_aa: CSVEDFGYTF
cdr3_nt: TGCAGCGTTGAAGACTTTGGCTACACCTTC

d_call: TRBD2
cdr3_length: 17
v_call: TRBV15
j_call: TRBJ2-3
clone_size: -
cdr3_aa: CATSRDLAGGSTDTQYF
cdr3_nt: TGTGCCACCAGCAGAGATCTAGCGGGGGGTAGCACAGATACGCAGTATTTT

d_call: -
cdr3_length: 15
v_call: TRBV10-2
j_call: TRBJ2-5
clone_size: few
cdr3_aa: CASSVGGPNWETQYF
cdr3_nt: TGCGCCAGCAGTGTCGGAGGACCAAATTGGGAGACCCAGTACTTC

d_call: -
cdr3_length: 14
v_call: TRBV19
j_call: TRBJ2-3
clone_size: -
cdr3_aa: CASRRASGTDTQYF
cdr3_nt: TGTGCCAGTAGACGGGCTAGCGGCACAGATACGCAGTATTTT

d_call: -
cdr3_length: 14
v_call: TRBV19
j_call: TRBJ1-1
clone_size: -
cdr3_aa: CASSHNREGTEAFF
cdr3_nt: TGTGCCAGTAGTCATAACAGGGAGGGGACTGAAGCTTTCTTT

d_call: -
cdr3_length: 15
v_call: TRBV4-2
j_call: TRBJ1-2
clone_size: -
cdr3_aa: CASSPPTRGPYGYTF
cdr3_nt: TGTGCCAGCAGCCCCCCCACCCGGGGTCCCTATGGCTACACCTTC

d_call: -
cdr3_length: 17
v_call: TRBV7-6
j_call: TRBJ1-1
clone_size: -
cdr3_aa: CASSLVAGGYPNTEAFF
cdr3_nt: TGTGCCAGCAGCTTAGTCGCAGGAGGCTACCCGAACACTGAAGCTTTCTTT

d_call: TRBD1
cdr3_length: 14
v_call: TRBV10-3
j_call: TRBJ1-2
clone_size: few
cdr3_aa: CAISESGQHYGYTF
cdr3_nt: TGTGCCATCAGTGAGTCGGGACAGCACTATGGCTACACCTTC

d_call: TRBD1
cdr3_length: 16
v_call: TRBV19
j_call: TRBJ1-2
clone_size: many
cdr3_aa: CASSLAQGATNYGYTF
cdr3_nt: TGTGCCAGTAGCCTAGCCCAGGGGGCTACAAACTATGGCTACACCTTC

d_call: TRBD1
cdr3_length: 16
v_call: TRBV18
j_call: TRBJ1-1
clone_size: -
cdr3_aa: CASSPVAPGQGTEAFF
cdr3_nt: TGTGCCAGCTCACCAGTGGCCCCGGGACAGGGTACTGAAGCTTTCTTT

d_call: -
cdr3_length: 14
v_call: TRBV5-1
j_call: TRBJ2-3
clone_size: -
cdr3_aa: CASSLALDGDTQYF
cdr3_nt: TGCGCCAGCAGCTTGGCACTAGATGGAGATACGCAGTATTTT

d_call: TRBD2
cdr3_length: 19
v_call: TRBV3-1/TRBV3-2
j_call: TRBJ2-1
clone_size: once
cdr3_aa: CASSPRWSGRAKSYNEQFF
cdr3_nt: TGTGCCAGCAGCCCCCGGTGGAGCGGGAGGGCCAAGTCCTACAATGAGCAGTTCTTC

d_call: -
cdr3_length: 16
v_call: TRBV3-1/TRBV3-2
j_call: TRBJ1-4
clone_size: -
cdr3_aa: CASSQVGGPTNEKLFF
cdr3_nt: TGTGCCAGCAGCCAAGTCGGGGGGCCAACTAATGAAAAACTGTTTTTT

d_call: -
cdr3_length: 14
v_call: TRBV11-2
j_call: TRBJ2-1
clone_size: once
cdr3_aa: CASSLAGFANEQFF
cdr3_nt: TGTGCCAGCAGCTTAGCAGGGTTTGCCAATGAGCAGTTCTTC

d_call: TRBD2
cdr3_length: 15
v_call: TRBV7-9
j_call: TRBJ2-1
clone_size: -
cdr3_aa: CASSPSSGTYNEQFF
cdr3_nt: TGTGCCAGCAGCCCCTCGAGCGGGACCTACAATGAGCAGTTCTTC

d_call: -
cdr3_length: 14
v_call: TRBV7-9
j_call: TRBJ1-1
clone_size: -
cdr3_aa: CASSLVTEKTEAFF
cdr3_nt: TGTGCCAGCAGCTTAGTTACAGAAAAAACTGAAGCTTTCTTT

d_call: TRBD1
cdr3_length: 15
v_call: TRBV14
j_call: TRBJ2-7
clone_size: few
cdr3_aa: CASSRGTGGWYEQYF
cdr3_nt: TGTGCCAGCAGCCGTGGGACAGGGGGGTGGTACGAGCAGTACTTC

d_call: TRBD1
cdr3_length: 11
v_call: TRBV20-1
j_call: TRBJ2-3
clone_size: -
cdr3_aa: CSARQGARFDF
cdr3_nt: TGCAGTGCTCGACAGGGGGCGAGATTCGATTTT

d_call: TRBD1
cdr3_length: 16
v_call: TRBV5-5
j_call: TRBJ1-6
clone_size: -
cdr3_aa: CASSLWDRVNNSPLHF
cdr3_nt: TGTGCCAGCAGCCTGTGGGACAGAGTTAATAATTCACCCCTCCACTTT

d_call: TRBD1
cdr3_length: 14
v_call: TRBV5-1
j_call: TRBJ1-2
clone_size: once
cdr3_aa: CASSSGQFDYGYTF
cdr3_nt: TGCGCCAGCAGCTCGGGACAGTTCGACTATGGCTACACCTTC

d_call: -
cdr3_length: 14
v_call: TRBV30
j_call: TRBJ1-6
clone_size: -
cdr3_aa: CAWSQGTLNSPLHF
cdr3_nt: TGTGCCTGGAGTCAGGGGACGTTGAATTCACCCCTCCACTTT

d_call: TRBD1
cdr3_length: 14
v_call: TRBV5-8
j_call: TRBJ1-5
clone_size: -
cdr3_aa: CASSRQGFVQPQHF
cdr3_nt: TGTGCCAGCAGCCGACAGGGGTTTGTTCAGCCCCAGCATTTT

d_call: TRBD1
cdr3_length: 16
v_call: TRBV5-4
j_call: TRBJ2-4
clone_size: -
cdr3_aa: CASSPGTDLAKNIQYF
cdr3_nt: TGTGCCAGCAGCCCCGGGACAGACCTAGCCAAAAACATTCAGTACTTC